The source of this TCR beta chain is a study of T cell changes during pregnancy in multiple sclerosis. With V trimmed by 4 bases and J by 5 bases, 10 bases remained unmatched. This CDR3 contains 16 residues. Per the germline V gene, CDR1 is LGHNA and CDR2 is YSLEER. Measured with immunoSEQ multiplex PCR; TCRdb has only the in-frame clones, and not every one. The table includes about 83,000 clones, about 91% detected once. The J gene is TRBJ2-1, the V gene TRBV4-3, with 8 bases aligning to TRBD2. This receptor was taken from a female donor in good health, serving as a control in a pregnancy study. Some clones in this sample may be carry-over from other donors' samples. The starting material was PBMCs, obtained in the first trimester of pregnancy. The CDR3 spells CASSRLAGMADNEQFF. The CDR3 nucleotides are TGCGCCAGCAGCCGTCTAGCGGGTATGGCGGACAATGAGCAGTTCTTC.